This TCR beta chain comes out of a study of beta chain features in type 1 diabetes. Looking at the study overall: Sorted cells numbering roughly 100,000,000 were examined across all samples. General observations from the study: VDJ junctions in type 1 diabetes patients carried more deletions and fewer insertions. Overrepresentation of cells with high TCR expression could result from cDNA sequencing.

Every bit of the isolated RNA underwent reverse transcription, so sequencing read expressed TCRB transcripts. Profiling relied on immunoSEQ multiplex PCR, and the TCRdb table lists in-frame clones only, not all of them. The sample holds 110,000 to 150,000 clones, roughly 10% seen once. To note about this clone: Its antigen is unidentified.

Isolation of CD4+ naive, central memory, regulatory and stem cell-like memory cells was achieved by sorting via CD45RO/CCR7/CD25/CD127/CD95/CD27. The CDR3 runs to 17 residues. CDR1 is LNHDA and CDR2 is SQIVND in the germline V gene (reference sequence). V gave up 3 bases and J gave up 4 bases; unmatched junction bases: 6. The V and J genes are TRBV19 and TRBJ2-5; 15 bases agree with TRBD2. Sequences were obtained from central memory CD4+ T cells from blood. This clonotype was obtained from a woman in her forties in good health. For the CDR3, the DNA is TGTGCCAGTAGTATCGGGACTAGCGGGGGGCGGGGAGAGACCCAGTACTTC. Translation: CASSIGTSGGRGETQYF.